The rows below give T cell receptor beta chains drawn from one sample of a study of cytomegalovirus exposure and HLA in healthy donors. Libraries were prepared by immunoSEQ multiplex PCR; TCRdb keeps only in-frame clonotypes and omits some of them. The sample carries 160,000 or so clones, 77% recorded once. Sequencing input: PBMCs. All receptors derive from a man in his thirties or forties in good health and CMV-seropositive. CDR3s include the opening cysteine and the closing phenylalanine or tryptophan. The D gene is left open where the match is weak. Clone size is shown for a subset of rows, as once, few, many or a class of expanded clone.

v_gene: TRBV5-6; j_gene: TRBJ1-1; d_gene: NA; abundance: few; CDR3aa: CASSLVLGGEKNTEAFF; CDR3nt: TGTGCCAGCAGCTTGGTTCTAGGAGGCGAAAAGAACACTGAAGCTTTCTTT
v_gene: TRBV6-7; j_gene: TRBJ1-1; d_gene: NA; abundance: NA; CDR3aa: CASTRTESNTEAFF; CDR3nt: TGTGCCAGCACCCGGACAGAATCGAACACTGAAGCTTTCTTT
v_gene: TRBV30; j_gene: TRBJ2-1; d_gene: TRBD2; abundance: NA; CDR3aa: CAWGGGNEQFF; CDR3nt: TGTGCCTGGGGCGGGGGTAATGAGCAGTTCTTC
v_gene: TRBV6-4; j_gene: TRBJ2-3; d_gene: TRBD2; abundance: few; CDR3aa: CASSGGGATDTQYF; CDR3nt: TGTGCCAGCAGTGGCGGGGGGGCCACAGATACGCAGTATTTT
v_gene: TRBV28; j_gene: TRBJ2-5; d_gene: NA; abundance: NA; CDR3aa: CASSDGGQETQYF; CDR3nt: TGTGCCAGCAGTGACGGGGGTCAAGAGACCCAGTACTTC
v_gene: TRBV28; j_gene: TRBJ1-5; d_gene: NA; abundance: NA; CDR3aa: CASNLSPLGGYGNQPQHF; CDR3nt: TGTGCCAGCAATTTATCGCCCCTGGGGGGGTATGGCAATCAGCCCCAGCATTTT
v_gene: TRBV19; j_gene: TRBJ2-5; d_gene: TRBD2; abundance: NA; CDR3aa: CASRKAGRETQYF; CDR3nt: TGTGCCAGTAGGAAAGCGGGGCGAGAGACCCAGTACTTC
v_gene: TRBV30; j_gene: TRBJ2-3; d_gene: NA; abundance: NA; CDR3aa: CAWSVQGGDTQYF; CDR3nt: TGTGCCTGGAGTGTACAAGGCGGAGATACGCAGTATTTT
v_gene: TRBV15; j_gene: TRBJ2-3; d_gene: TRBD2; abundance: once; CDR3aa: CATSKTSADTDTQYF; CDR3nt: TGTGCCACCAGCAAGACTAGCGCCGACACAGATACGCAGTATTTT
v_gene: TRBV30; j_gene: TRBJ2-7; d_gene: NA; abundance: NA; CDR3aa: CAWSLAANSYEQYF; CDR3nt: TGTGCCTGGAGTCTGGCGGCAAACTCCTACGAGCAGTACTTC
v_gene: TRBV7-7; j_gene: TRBJ2-3; d_gene: TRBD2; abundance: NA; CDR3aa: CASGTSHTDTQYF; CDR3nt: TGTGCCAGTGGGACTAGTCACACAGATACGCAGTATTTT
v_gene: TRBV28; j_gene: TRBJ2-7; d_gene: TRBD1; abundance: once; CDR3aa: CASSPGTGSYEQYF; CDR3nt: TGTGCCAGCAGCCCCGGGACAGGGTCCTACGAGCAGTACTTC
v_gene: TRBV6-5; j_gene: TRBJ2-7; d_gene: NA; abundance: NA; CDR3aa: CASSYSRTYEQYF; CDR3nt: TGTGCCAGCAGTTACTCGAGGACCTACGAGCAGTACTTC
v_gene: TRBV2; j_gene: TRBJ1-2; d_gene: TRBD1; abundance: NA; CDR3aa: CASSEDRGRGYTF; CDR3nt: TGTGCCAGCAGTGAGGACAGGGGGCGAGGCTACACCTTC
v_gene: TRBV13; j_gene: TRBJ1-5; d_gene: NA; abundance: NA; CDR3aa: CASSSSSDNQPQHF; CDR3nt: TGTGCCAGCAGCTCCTCTTCAGACAATCAGCCCCAGCATTTT
v_gene: TRBV9; j_gene: TRBJ2-7; d_gene: TRBD2; abundance: few; CDR3aa: CASSPREASGNSYEQYF; CDR3nt: TGTGCCAGCAGCCCTAGAGAGGCTAGCGGAAACTCCTACGAGCAGTACTTC
v_gene: TRBV6-6; j_gene: TRBJ1-2; d_gene: NA; abundance: NA; CDR3aa: CASSYSAGGYTF; CDR3nt: TGTGCCAGCAGTTACTCGGCAGGTGGCTACACCTTC
v_gene: TRBV10-3; j_gene: TRBJ2-5; d_gene: NA; abundance: NA; CDR3aa: CAISEAAGQETQYF; CDR3nt: TGTGCCATCAGTGAGGCAGCGGGCCAAGAGACCCAGTACTTC
v_gene: TRBV6-1; j_gene: TRBJ2-3; d_gene: TRBD2; abundance: NA; CDR3aa: CATALGRGGADTQYF; CDR3nt: TGTGCCACTGCCCTCGGGCGGGGGGGGGCAGATACGCAGTATTTT
v_gene: TRBV18; j_gene: TRBJ1-2; d_gene: NA; abundance: once; CDR3aa: CASSQLTDLNGYTF; CDR3nt: TGTGCCAGCTCACAACTGACAGATCTTAATGGCTACACCTTC
v_gene: TRBV2; j_gene: TRBJ2-7; d_gene: NA; abundance: once; CDR3aa: CASSLTGREQYF; CDR3nt: TGTGCCAGCAGTCTAACAGGGCGGGAGCAGTACTTC
v_gene: TRBV2; j_gene: TRBJ2-7; d_gene: NA; abundance: NA; CDR3aa: CASRRQLSSYEQYF; CDR3nt: TGTGCCAGCAGAAGACAGCTTTCCTCCTACGAGCAGTACTTC
v_gene: TRBV4-3; j_gene: TRBJ1-6; d_gene: NA; abundance: NA; CDR3aa: CASSRTGNYNSPLHF; CDR3nt: TGCGCCAGCAGCCGAACAGGGAACTATAATTCACCCCTCCACTTT
v_gene: TRBV7-9; j_gene: TRBJ2-3; d_gene: NA; abundance: NA; CDR3aa: CASSLAGHTDTQYF; CDR3nt: TGTGCCAGCAGCTTAGCGGGACACACAGATACGCAGTATTTT
v_gene: TRBV5-4; j_gene: TRBJ2-5; d_gene: NA; abundance: NA; CDR3aa: CASSLVPGTHQETQYF; CDR3nt: TGTGCCAGCAGCTTGGTTCCGGGAACACATCAAGAGACCCAGTACTTC
v_gene: TRBV7-3; j_gene: TRBJ2-7; d_gene: TRBD1; abundance: NA; CDR3aa: CASSQRQGYEQYF; CDR3nt: TGTGCCAGCAGCCAAAGACAGGGATACGAGCAGTACTTC
v_gene: TRBV5-6; j_gene: TRBJ1-5; d_gene: TRBD1; abundance: NA; CDR3aa: CASSLNRGQQPQHF; CDR3nt: TGTGCCAGCAGCTTGAACAGGGGGCAGCAGCCCCAGCATTTT
v_gene: TRBV7-9; j_gene: TRBJ2-1; d_gene: TRBD2; abundance: NA; CDR3aa: CASRPTSGRYNEQFF; CDR3nt: TGTGCCAGCAGGCCGACTAGCGGGAGATACAATGAGCAGTTCTTC
v_gene: TRBV7-3; j_gene: TRBJ1-2; d_gene: TRBD1; abundance: NA; CDR3aa: CASSLTRDRDYGYTF; CDR3nt: TGTGCCAGCAGCCTCACAAGGGACAGGGACTATGGCTACACCTTC
v_gene: TRBV5-1; j_gene: TRBJ1-4; d_gene: TRBD1; abundance: NA; CDR3aa: CASSLGDRGNGEKLFF; CDR3nt: TGCGCCAGCAGCTTGGGGGACAGGGGGAATGGTGAAAAACTGTTTTTT
v_gene: TRBV5-1; j_gene: TRBJ2-5; d_gene: TRBD2; abundance: NA; CDR3aa: CASSPPSGGTQETQYF; CDR3nt: TGCGCCAGCAGTCCCCCTAGCGGGGGCACCCAAGAGACCCAGTACTTC
v_gene: TRBV6-4; j_gene: TRBJ2-3; d_gene: TRBD1; abundance: once; CDR3aa: CASSESGQGTTQYF; CDR3nt: TGTGCCAGCAGTGAATCAGGACAGGGCACTACGCAGTATTTT
v_gene: TRBV6-6; j_gene: TRBJ1-1; d_gene: TRBD1; abundance: few; CDR3aa: CASSYLTGLDTEAFF; CDR3nt: TGTGCCAGCAGTTACCTGACAGGGCTCGACACTGAAGCTTTCTTT